This TCR beta chain was recovered during a study of blood T cell repertoires in COVID-19 (TCRdb year 2020). General notes on the study: Samples covering the acute and convalescent phases of COVID-19 were provided by collaborators in the United States, Italy and Spain. The material from the prospective study consisted of cDNA or gDNA derived from T cells, B-cell-depleted T cells, or PBMCs. Deeply sampled blood TCRbeta repertoires from subjects exposed to, actively infected with, or recovered from COVID-19 were included in the dataset. The repertoires were released in a freely available public database intended as a resource for research on the immune response to SARS-CoV-2. Samples came from the ongoing ImmuneRACE study (first 160 participants) plus 1,254 subjects from 6 global collaborators. The sample metadata nearly always contained a de-identified subject ID, COVID-19 status, age in years and sex. HLA class I and class II types, where available, came from metadata supplied by the sample provider rather than from assay-based typing. Summary of the overall study and its limitations: The quantity of clinical and demographic metadata differed by source and by participant and was supplied without curation.

From cysteine to phenylalanine, the CDR3 is 14 amino acids long. The DNA shown is the 42-base CDR3, in frame from base 1. CDR1 and CDR2 were assigned from the germline V gene (reference sequence) as LGHDT and YNNKEL. V is pared back by 4 bases and J by 1 base, with 10 bases lying between the germline termini. This clone was recorded a few times. The antigen it binds to is not known. No clone much larger than this one lies a single base away; base qualities are absent. The collaborating institutions used their own protocols to collect whole blood in K2EDTA tubes. Collaborator samples were shipped for TCRbeta analysis as frozen whole blood, isolated PBMCs, or DNA extracted from either sample type. The immunoSEQ Assay, a bias-controlled multiplex PCR, was used to amplify TCRbeta CDR3 regions from genomic DNA. In the original analysis: Within the assay, amplification of reference gene primers was used to estimate how many nucleated cells each sample contained. To quantify the absolute abundance of each unique TCRbeta CDR3 rearrangement, sequence reads were collapsed and filtered. For each sample, productive Simpson clonality was calculated by taking the square root of Simpson's diversity index across productive rearrangements. The table was pulled from immuneACCESS by TCRdb, which kept in-frame rearrangements only. Such tables lose some clones; where checked, under half of the loss comes from unresolved V genes, and the rest has no known cause. V and J calls and clone size are given by that table; D and trimming were obtained from the DNA. Across this sample there are more than 50,000 clones, with 88% seen only once. The ten biggest clones cover approximately 4% of the sample.

The chain was built from TRBV3-1 (or the pseudogene TRBV3-2) and TRBJ1-1; no D gene can be assigned with confidence. The sequence came from a human donor in a cohort sampled during active COVID-19. The sample taken for sequencing was peripheral blood. The DNA sequence is as follows: TGTGCCAGCAGCCTCCGACTCCAGAACACTGAAGCTTTCTTT. The translation is CASSLRLQNTEAFF.